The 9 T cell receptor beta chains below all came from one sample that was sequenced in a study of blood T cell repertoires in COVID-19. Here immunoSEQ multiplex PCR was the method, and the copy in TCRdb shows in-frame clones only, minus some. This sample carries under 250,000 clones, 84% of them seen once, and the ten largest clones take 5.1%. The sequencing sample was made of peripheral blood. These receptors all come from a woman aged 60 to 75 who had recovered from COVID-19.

This CDR3 is CASSLGQGGTEAFF. CDR3 nucleotides: TGTGCCAGCAGCTTGGGACAGGGGGGGACTGAAGCTTTCTTT. This chain connects TRBV5-6 to TRBJ1-1; 9 nucleotides match TRBD1. With V trimmed by 0 bases and J by 5 bases, 2 bases remained unmatched. CDR1 and CDR2 (germline): SGHDT, YYEEEE. The CDR3 spans 14 residues.

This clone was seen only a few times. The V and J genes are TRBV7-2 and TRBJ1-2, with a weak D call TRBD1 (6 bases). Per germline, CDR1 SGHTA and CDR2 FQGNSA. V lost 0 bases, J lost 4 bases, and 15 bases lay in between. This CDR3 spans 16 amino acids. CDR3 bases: TGTGCCAGCAGCTTAGCCCCACAGGGCGGGTCCTATGGCTACACCTTC. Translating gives CASSLAPQGGSYGYTF.

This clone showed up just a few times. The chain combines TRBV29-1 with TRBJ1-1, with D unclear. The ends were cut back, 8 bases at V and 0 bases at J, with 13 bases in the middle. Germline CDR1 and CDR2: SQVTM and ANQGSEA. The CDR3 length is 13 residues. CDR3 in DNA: TGCAGCCTCCGAGCCGGGTTGAACACTGAAGCTTTCTTT. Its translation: CSLRAGLNTEAFF.

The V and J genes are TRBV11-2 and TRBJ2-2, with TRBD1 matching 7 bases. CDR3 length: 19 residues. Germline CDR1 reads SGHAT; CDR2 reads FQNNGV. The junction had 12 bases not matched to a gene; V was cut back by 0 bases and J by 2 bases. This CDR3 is CASSLDALSGQQNTGELFF. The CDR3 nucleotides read TGTGCCAGCAGCTTAGACGCCCTTTCGGGACAGCAAAACACCGGGGAGCTGTTTTTT.

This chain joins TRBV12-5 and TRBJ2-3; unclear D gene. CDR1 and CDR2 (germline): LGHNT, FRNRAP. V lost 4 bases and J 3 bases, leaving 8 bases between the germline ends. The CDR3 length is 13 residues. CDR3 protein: CASGSTVTDTQYF. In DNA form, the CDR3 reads TGTGCTAGTGGTTCAACAGTTACAGATACGCAGTATTTT.

CDR3 in amino acids: CASSTTGPGTNEKLFF. The CDR3 region has the DNA TGTGCCAGTAGTACGACAGGGCCCGGAACTAATGAAAAACTGTTTTTT. The chain links TRBV19 to TRBJ1-4, with 7 positions matching TRBD1. Trimming removed 4 bases from V and 1 base from J; junction bases left unmatched: 6. This CDR3 comprises 16 residues. CDR1 and CDR2 from the germline V gene are LNHDA and SQIVND (reference sequence). The full variable domain, its missing parts supplied by reference TRBV19 and TRBJ1-4, is DGGITQSPKYLFRKEGQNVTLSCEQNLNHDAMYWYRQDPGQGLRLIYYSQIVNDFQKGDIAEGYSVSREKKESFPLTVTSAQKNPTAFYLCASSTTGPGTNEKLFFGSGTQLSVL.

The CDR3 here is CATSDLTVTAGTSGGPSSYEQYF. CDR3 sequence (DNA): TGTGCCACCAGTGACCTGACAGTAACAGCCGGGACTAGCGGGGGGCCAAGCTCCTACGAGCAGTACTTC. This chain links TRBV24-1 with TRBJ2-7; 15 positions match TRBD2. This CDR3 spans 23 amino acids. Per the germline V gene, CDR1 is KGHDR and CDR2 is SFDVKD. With 4 bases clipped from V and 0 bases from J, the junction kept 21 bases outside the gene matches.

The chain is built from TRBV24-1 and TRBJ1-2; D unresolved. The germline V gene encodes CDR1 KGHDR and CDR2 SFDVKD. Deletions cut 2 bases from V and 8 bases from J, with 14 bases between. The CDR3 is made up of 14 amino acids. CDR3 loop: CATSDSAEVGGYTF. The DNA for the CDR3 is TGTGCCACCAGTGATTCCGCCGAGGTCGGCGGCTACACCTTC.

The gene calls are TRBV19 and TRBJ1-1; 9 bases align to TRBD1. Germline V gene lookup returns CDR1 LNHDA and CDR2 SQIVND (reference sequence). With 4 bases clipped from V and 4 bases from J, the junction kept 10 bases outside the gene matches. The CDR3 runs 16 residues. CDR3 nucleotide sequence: TGTGCCAGTAGTAGACAGGGGGTTGTAAGCGGCACTGAAGCTTTCTTT. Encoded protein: CASSRQGVVSGTEAFF.